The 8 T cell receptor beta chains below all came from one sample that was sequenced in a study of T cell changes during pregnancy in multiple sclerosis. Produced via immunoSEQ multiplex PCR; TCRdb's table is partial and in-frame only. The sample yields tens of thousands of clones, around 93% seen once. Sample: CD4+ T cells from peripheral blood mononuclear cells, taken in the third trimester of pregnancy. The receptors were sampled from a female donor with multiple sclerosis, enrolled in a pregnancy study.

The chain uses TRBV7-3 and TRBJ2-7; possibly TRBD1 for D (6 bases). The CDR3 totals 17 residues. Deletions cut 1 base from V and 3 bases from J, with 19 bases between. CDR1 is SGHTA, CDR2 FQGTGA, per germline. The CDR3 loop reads CASSLMSVGQPVYEQYF. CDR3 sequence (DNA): TGTGCCAGCAGCTTAATGAGCGTTGGACAGCCCGTCTACGAGCAGTACTTC.

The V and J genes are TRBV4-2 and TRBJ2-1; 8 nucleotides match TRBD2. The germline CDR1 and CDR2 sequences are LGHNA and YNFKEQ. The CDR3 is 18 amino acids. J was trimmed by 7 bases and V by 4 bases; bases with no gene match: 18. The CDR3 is CASSPEGWGGGRNNEQFF. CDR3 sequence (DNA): TGTGCCAGCAGCCCAGAGGGGTGGGGCGGGGGGCGAAATAATGAGCAGTTCTTC.

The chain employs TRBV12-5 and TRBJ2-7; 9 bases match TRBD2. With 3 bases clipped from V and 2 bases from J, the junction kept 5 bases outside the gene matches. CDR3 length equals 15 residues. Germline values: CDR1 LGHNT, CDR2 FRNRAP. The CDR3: CASGFRLAEPYEQYF. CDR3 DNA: TGTGCTAGTGGTTTCCGACTAGCGGAGCCCTACGAGCAGTACTTC.

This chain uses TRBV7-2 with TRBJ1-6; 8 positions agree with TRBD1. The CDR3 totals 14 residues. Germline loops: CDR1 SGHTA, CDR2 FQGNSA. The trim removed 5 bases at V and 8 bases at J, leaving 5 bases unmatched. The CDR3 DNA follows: TGTGCCAGCAGCCTAGACAGGGGTTATTCACCCCTCCACTTT. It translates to CASSLDRGYSPLHF.

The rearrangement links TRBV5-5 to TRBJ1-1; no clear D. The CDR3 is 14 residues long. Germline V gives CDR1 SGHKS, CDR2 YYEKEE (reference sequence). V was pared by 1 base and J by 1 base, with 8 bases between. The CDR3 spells CASSLRGWNTEAFF. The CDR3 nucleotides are TGTGCCAGCAGCTTGAGAGGGTGGAACACTGAAGCTTTCTTT.

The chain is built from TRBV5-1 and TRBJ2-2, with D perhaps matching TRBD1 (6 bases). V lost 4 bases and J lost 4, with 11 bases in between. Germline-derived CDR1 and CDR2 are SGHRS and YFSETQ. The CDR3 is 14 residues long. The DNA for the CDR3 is TGCGCCAGCAGCCCCACAGGGTCCACCGGGGAGCTGTTTTTT. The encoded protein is CASSPTGSTGELFF.

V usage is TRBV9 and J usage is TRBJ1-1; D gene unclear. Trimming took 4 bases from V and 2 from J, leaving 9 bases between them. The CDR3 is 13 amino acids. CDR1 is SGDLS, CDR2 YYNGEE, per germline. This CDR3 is CASSSGSNTEAFF. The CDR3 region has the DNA TGTGCCAGCAGCTCTGGCTCAAACACTGAAGCTTTCTTT.

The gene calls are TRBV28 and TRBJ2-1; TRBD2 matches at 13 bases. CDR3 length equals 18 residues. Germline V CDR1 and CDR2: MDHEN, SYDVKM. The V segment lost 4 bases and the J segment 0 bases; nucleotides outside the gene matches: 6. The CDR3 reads CASSSGLAGARSYNEQFF. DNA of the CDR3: TGTGCCAGCAGTTCAGGACTAGCGGGGGCACGCTCCTACAATGAGCAGTTCTTC.